The entry that follows covers one TCR beta chain sequence. Its antigen is not identified. Within the sample, other DNA sequences also encode this same CDR3. These data come from a study of shared clonotypes between healthy human individuals. Turning to the study itself: The study drew on two women and a few men aged 18 to 49 as donors. General study points: Represented diversity (both genetic and exposure-history) was limited by the small number of donors. Generation probability values for non-shared clonotypes were lower than those for clonotypes shared by all four donors.

Produced via immunoSEQ multiplex PCR; TCRdb's table is partial and in-frame only. Among approximately 2,000,000 clones listed, 92% were seen once. The CDR3 runs 14 residues. Looked up from germline, CDR1 is SGDLS and CDR2 is YYNGEE. V gave up 2 bases and J gave up 2 bases; unmatched junction bases: 4. This sequence joins TRBV9 and TRBJ2-7; TRBD1 matches at 7 bases. The clonotype was recovered from a man between 18 and 29 years old in good health. Some clones in this sample may be carry-over from other donors' samples. The specimen sequenced was naive CD4+ T cells from PBMCs. This sample's subset: CD45RA+ positively selected. DNA for the CDR3: TGTGCCAGCAGCGTGGGGACAGTGACCTACGAGCAGTACTTC. Translating it yields CASSVGTVTYEQYF.